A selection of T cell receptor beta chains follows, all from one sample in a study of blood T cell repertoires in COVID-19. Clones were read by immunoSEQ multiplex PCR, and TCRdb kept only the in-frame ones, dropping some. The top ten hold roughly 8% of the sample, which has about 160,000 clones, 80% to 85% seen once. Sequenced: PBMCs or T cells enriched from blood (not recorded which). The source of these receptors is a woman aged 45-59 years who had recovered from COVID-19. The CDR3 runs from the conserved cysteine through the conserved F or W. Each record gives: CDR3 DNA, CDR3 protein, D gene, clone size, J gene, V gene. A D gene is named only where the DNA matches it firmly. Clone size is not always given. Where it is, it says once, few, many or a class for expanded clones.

TGTGCCAGTAGTTCGAGGGCACTCACTGAAGCTTTCTTT | CASSSRALTEAFF | NA | NA | TRBJ1-1 | TRBV19
TGTGCCAGCAGGGGGGGCTACGAGCAGTACTTC | CASRGGYEQYF | NA | NA | TRBJ2-7 | TRBV2
TGTGCCAGCAGCTTAGGGCCCCCCTACGAGCAGTACTTC | CASSLGPPYEQYF | NA | NA | TRBJ2-7 | TRBV7-2
TGTGCCAGCAGCCCGACGGGACAGGGAGATCAGCCCCAGCATTTT | CASSPTGQGDQPQHF | TRBD1 | few | TRBJ1-5 | TRBV9
TGTGCCAGCAGTTTGGCGGGTAGCACTGAAGCTTTCTTT | CASSLAGSTEAFF | NA | NA | TRBJ1-1 | TRBV28
TGTGCCAGCAGCTATGGGACTAGCGGACTCTACGAGCAGTACTTC | CASSYGTSGLYEQYF | TRBD2 | NA | TRBJ2-7 | TRBV5-8
TGTGCCAGCAGCTCCGGGACAGGGGGCCCCGGGGAGCTGTTTTTT | CASSSGTGGPGELFF | TRBD1 | NA | TRBJ2-2 | TRBV7-9
TGTGCCAGCAGCTTAGAAGCTAGCTCCGGCGAGCAGTACTTC | CASSLEASSGEQYF | NA | NA | TRBJ2-7 | TRBV7-9
TGTGCCAGCAGTGCTAACCGACTAACAACGGGGGATACGCAGTATTTT | CASSANRLTTGDTQYF | NA | once | TRBJ2-3 | TRBV28
TGTGCCAGCAGCCACGCACAGTATGGCTACACCTTC | CASSHAQYGYTF | NA | NA | TRBJ1-2 | TRBV3-1/TRBV3-2
TGTGCCAGCAGGTCTGGGGGGTCGGATTACAATGAGCAGTTCTTC | CASRSGGSDYNEQFF | NA | NA | TRBJ2-1 | TRBV6-5
TGTGCCAGCAGTCCCAGCGGGGCGGGAGGGGAGCTGTTTTTT | CASSPSGAGGELFF | TRBD2 | NA | TRBJ2-2 | TRBV2
TGTGCCACCAGTGATCCCCGGCGGGGAGGGGTCATCACCTTC | CATSDPRRGGVITF | NA | NA | TRBJ1-2 | TRBV24-1
TGTGCCAGCAGCTTAGCAGGGGACACCTACAATGAGCAGTTCTTC | CASSLAGDTYNEQFF | NA | NA | TRBJ2-1 | TRBV7-2
TGCGCCAGCAGCTTGTTAGCGGAGACCTACAATGAGCAGTTCTTC | CASSLLAETYNEQFF | NA | few | TRBJ2-1 | TRBV5-1
TGTGCCAGCAGTCAACAGGGCCTATTCAATCAGCCCCAGCATTTT | CASSQQGLFNQPQHF | NA | NA | TRBJ1-5 | TRBV2
TGTGCCAGCAGCTTTGGCCGTGACAGGGGGGGGTCTGGGGCCAACGTCCTGACTTTC | CASSFGRDRGGSGANVLTF | TRBD1 | NA | TRBJ2-6 | TRBV7-2
TGTGCCAGCAGCTTAGCTCAGGGGGCGTCTGAAAAACTGTTTTTT | CASSLAQGASEKLFF | TRBD1 | NA | TRBJ1-4 | TRBV7-9
TGTGCCAGCAGCCCCAGGGTTAGAGGCACCGGGGAGCTGTTTTTT | CASSPRVRGTGELFF | NA | NA | TRBJ2-2 | TRBV7-2
TGTGCCAGCAGCTTAGGCCAGGCCAGCTCTGGAAACACCATATATTTT | CASSLGQASSGNTIYF | NA | few | TRBJ1-3 | TRBV7-2
TGTGCCAGCAGCAGGGAACTAGCGGGAAGGTCCAGAACCGGGGAGCTGTTTTTT | CASSRELAGRSRTGELFF | TRBD2 | NA | TRBJ2-2 | TRBV5-5
TGCGCCAGCAGCCAGGACAGGGGGGTCGCTGAAGCTTTCTTT | CASSQDRGVAEAFF | TRBD1 | NA | TRBJ1-1 | TRBV4-3
TGTGCCAGCAAAAGCAGTCGGGGGGCCCACAATGAGCAGTTCTTC | CASKSSRGAHNEQFF | NA | NA | TRBJ2-1 | TRBV2
TGTGCCAGCAGCCAGGGACTAGCGGGAGGAGTCGAGCAGTACTTC | CASSQGLAGGVEQYF | TRBD2 | NA | TRBJ2-7 | TRBV3-1/TRBV3-2
TGCAGCGTTGTGAGGGAATTGAGGAGAACTGAAGCTTTCTTT | CSVVRELRRTEAFF | NA | once | TRBJ1-1 | TRBV29-1
TGTGCCACCTCAGTCACAGGGACCGACTACGAGCAGTACTTC | CATSVTGTDYEQYF | NA | NA | TRBJ2-7 | TRBV21-1
TGCGCCAGCCCTCAGCGACAGGTGAGTGAAAAACTGTTTTTT | CASPQRQVSEKLFF | NA | once | TRBJ1-4 | TRBV5-1
TGTGCCAGCAGCCAAATGCAGGGTAACACTGAAGCTTTCTTT | CASSQMQGNTEAFF | NA | few | TRBJ1-1 | TRBV3-1/TRBV3-2